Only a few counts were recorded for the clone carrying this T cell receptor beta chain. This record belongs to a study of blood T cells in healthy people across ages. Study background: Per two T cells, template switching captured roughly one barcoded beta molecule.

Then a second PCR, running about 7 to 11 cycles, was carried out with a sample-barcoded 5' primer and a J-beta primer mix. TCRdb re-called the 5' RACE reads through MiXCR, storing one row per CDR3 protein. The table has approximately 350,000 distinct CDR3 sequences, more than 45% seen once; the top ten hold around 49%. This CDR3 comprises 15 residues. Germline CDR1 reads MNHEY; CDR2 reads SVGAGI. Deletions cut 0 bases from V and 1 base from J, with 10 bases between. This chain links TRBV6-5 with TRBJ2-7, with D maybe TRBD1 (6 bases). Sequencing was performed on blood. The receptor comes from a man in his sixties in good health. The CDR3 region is CASSYSIQGSYEQYF. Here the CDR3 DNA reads TGTGCCAGCAGTTACTCTATCCAGGGGTCCTACGAGCAGTACTTC.